The present entry profiles one TCR beta chain with its context. This entry comes from a study of shared clonotypes between healthy human individuals. Sorted-subset replicate PCRs used 200 ng DNA, approximately 27,000 T cell genomes. The assay was immunoSEQ multiplex PCR, and TCRdb's table has in-frame clones only and misses some. The sample holds 2 million to 2.5 million clones; roughly 93% are singletons and the top ten take approximately 0.35%. Germline V gives CDR1 LGHNA, CDR2 YSLEER. The CDR3 is made up of 16 amino acids. The ends were cut back, 3 bases at V and 1 base at J, with 13 bases in the middle.

This TCR was sampled from a man younger than 35 in good health. Some clones in this sample may be carry-over from other donors' samples. J is TRBJ2-1 and V is TRBV4-3, with D perhaps being TRBD1 or TRBD2 (6 bases each). Sample: naive CD4+ T cells from PBMCs. Subset reported: CD45RA+ positively selected. The CDR3 spells CASSQEGGWSYNEQFF. The CDR3 coding sequence is TGCGCCAGCAGCCAGGAGGGGGGTTGGTCCTACAATGAGCAGTTCTTC.